This record looks at one TCR beta chain sequence and its context. Its antigen is unknown. The input lacks base qualities; no much larger clone sits a single base away. Measured from the cysteine to the phenylalanine, the CDR3 is 14 residues long. The sequence is cut down to CDR3 DNA, 42 bases in frame from base 1. The CDR1 and CDR2 encoded by the germline V gene are MNHNS and SASEGT. Relative to germline, V is 2 bases shorter and J is 9 bases shorter, with 17 bases between their ends. The data belong to a study of control samples from healthy donors and cancer patients (dated by TCRdb to about 2020). Library prep was done by the immunoSEQ multiplex PCR assay. TCRdb provides this immuneACCESS table in a form limited to in-frame rearrangements. Some clones are lacking; in checked studies, under half of them reflect an unresolved V gene, and why the rest are absent is not known. The sample contains 130,000 to 150,000 clones, about 91% of them found a single time. The ten largest account for roughly 3.2% of the sample.

The chain uses TRBV6-1 and TRBJ2-7; the D segment could be TRBD2, given 6 matching bases. This TCR was recovered from a man under 40 in good health. Sequenced sample: blood. The DNA reads TGTGCCAGCAGTGAACCAGCGGGCCTCGCGGGGCAGTACTTC. It codes for CASSEPAGLAGQYF.